The source of this T cell receptor (beta chain) is a study of identifying expanded T cells in peripheral blood. No infections or other immune events were documented during collection. This CDR3 has 14 amino acids. Unmatched junction bases numbered 0, after V lost 5 bases and J lost 0 bases. CDR1 is SNHLY and CDR2 is FYNNEI in the germline V gene. Whole-study findings and limits: Clone count variance between roughly two-week samples rose with total template count. About 1.2 clones differed between technical replicates, versus around 16 and 19 over time.

This clone has a single count. What it binds is unknown. The table came from immunoSEQ multiplex PCR; TCRdb's copy has only in-frame clones and leaves some out. The sample holds approximately 90,000 clones; roughly 86% are singletons and the top ten take about 3.9%. The origin of this receptor is a person aged 18 to 70 in good health. The chain is built from TRBV2 and TRBJ2-7; 11 nucleotides line up with TRBD2. Input material: blood. CDR3 DNA sequence: TGTGCCAGCAGTCTAGCGGGGGGCTCCTACGAGCAGTACTTC. This translates into CASSLAGGSYEQYF.